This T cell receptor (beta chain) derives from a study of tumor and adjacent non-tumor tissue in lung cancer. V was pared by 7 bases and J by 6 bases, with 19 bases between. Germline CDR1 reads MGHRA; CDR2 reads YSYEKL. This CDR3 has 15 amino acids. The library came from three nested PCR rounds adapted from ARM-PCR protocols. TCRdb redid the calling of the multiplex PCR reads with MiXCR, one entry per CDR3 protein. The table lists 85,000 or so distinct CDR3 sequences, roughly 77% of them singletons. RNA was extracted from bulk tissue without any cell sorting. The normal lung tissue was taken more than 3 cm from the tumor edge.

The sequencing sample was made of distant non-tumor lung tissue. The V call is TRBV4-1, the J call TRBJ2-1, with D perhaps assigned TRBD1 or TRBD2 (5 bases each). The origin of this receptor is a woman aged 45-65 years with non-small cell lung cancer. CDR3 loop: CASIPDRGRSNEQFF. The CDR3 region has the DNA TGCGCCAGCATCCCCGACCGGGGACGCTCCAATGAGCAGTTCTTC.